The TCR beta chain under discussion was sequenced for a study of cytotoxic CD8 clonotypes in ibrutinib-treated CLL. Study in general: Mean per-sample yields comprised roughly 260,000 productive templates and approximately 97,000 productive rearrangements.

The data were produced by immunoSEQ multiplex PCR, yet TCRdb's version contains in-frame clones alone and is incomplete. This sample yields about 140,000 clones, of which 85% to 95% are seen a single time; about 10% belongs to the top ten. Germline-derived CDR1 and CDR2 are LNHDA and SQIVND (reference sequence). V was shortened by 3 bases and J by 0 bases, with 9 bases between the two germline ends. There are 15 residues in the CDR3. Of note for this clone: No antigen is known for it.

Whole-study findings and limits: Few clonotypes were public, and these shrank or held steady under treatment.

The material sequenced was PBMCs, taken after 12 months of ibrutinib treatment. This receptor was identified in a human donor with chronic lymphocytic leukemia. The rearrangement links TRBV19 to TRBJ2-4; D call uncertain. CDR3 residues: CASSIGTLAKNIQYF. CDR3 DNA sequence: TGTGCCAGTAGTATTGGCACCTTAGCCAAAAACATTCAGTACTTC. Full variable domain (remainder filled in from reference TRBV19 and TRBJ2-4): DGGITQSPKYLFRKEGQNVTLSCEQNLNHDAMYWYRQDPGQGLRLIYYSQIVNDFQKGDIAEGYSVSREKKESFPLTVTSAQKNPTAFYLCASSIGTLAKNIQYFGAGTRLSVL.